These 9 T cell receptor beta chains share one sample of origin, sequenced in a study of T cells in Graves' hyperthyroidism and ophthalmopathy. RNA transcripts served as the template for amplifying TCR beta CDR3 regions. During a first-round RT-PCR of the TCR CDR3, the HTBI primer set was used. TCRdb independently ran MiXCR on the multiplex PCR reads; one entry per CDR3 protein. This table has 300,000 to 500,000 distinct CDR3 sequences, 15% appearing once. The sequenced material came from blood. All receptors come from a woman aged 30 to 39 with Graves' hyperthyroidism.

There are a few counts of this clonotype. The V and J genes are TRBV5-5 and TRBJ2-3; D not resolved. The CDR3 runs 12 residues. Trimming shortened V by 9 bases and J by 1 base, and 9 bases separated the two germline ends. CDR1 is SGHKS and CDR2 is YYEKEE in the germline V gene (reference sequence). CDR3 sequence: CATLSGTDTQYF. For the CDR3, the DNA is TGTGCCACCCTTAGTGGCACAGATACGCAGTATTTT. Together with reference TRBV5-5 and TRBJ2-3, the CDR3 gives the full variable domain: DAGVTQSPTHLIKTRGQQVTLRCSPISGHKSVSWYQQVLGQGPQFIFQYYEKEERGRGNFPDRFSARQFPNYSSELNVNALLLGDSALYLCATLSGTDTQYFGPGTRLTVL.

The table lists this clonotype with many counts. This sequence joins TRBV11-2 and TRBJ2-3; 7 bases align to TRBD2. Germline assignment: CDR1 SGHAT and CDR2 FQNNGV. Trimming removed 5 bases from V and 0 bases from J; junction bases left unmatched: 5. This CDR3 comprises 15 residues. For the CDR3, the DNA is TGTGCCAGCAGCACGGGGACTACTAGCACAGATACGCAGTATTTT. It translates to CASSTGTTSTDTQYF.

Many counts were recorded for this clonotype. A junction boundary mismatches the germline segment, possibly from a read error. The rearrangement links TRBV7-2 to TRBJ2-5; 11 positions match TRBD2. This CDR3 has 14 amino acids. The V gene's germline CDR1 is SGHTA and CDR2 FQGNSA. The CDR3 here is CASSLDPLAGDAIF. The CDR3 DNA reads as TGTGCCAGCAGCTTAGACCCACTAGCGGGAGACGCCATCTTC. The complete variable domain, with remaining parts taken from reference TRBV7-2 and TRBJ2-5, reads GAGVSQSPSNKVTEKGKDVELRCDPISGHTALYWYRQSLGQGLEFLIYFQGNSAPDKSGLPSDRFSAERTGGSVSTLTIQRTQQEDSAVYLCASSLDPLAGDAIFGPGTRLLVL.

This clonotype was counted many times. The chain has TRBV3-1 and TRBJ1-3, with D unresolved. The V gene lost 1 base and the J gene lost 0 bases, with 7 bases spanning the gap. The CDR3 totals 15 residues. Germline CDR1 and CDR2: LGHDT and YNNKEL (reference sequence). The CDR3 loop is CASSQGPDSGNTIYF. The CDR3 nucleotides are TGTGCCAGCAGCCAAGGGCCGGACTCTGGAAACACCATATATTTT.

The rearrangement links TRBV9 to TRBJ1-4, with D uncertain. Germline lookup yields CDR1 SGDLS and CDR2 YYNGEE. Between the trimmed V and J ends, which lost 0 bases and 0 bases, there was a span of 9 bases. The CDR3 length is 16 residues. Here the CDR3 DNA reads TGTGCCAGCAGCGTAGGCTCGACTTCAACTAATGAAAAACTGTTTTTT. Translation: CASSVGSTSTNEKLFF.

This clonotype was recorded at least ten times. This chain uses TRBV7-2 with TRBJ2-7; D is possibly TRBD2 (5 bases). The CDR3 contains 15 residues. The germline gives CDR1 SGHTA, CDR2 FQGNSA. V was cut by 1 base and J by 2 bases, with 12 bases left in between. The CDR3, as DNA: TGTGCCAGCAGCTTAGTGCGGGCATCCACCTACGAGCAGTACTTC. Its translation is CASSLVRASTYEQYF.

The V call is TRBV20-1, the J call TRBJ1-6; perhaps TRBD1 as D (6 bases). CDR3 length: 14 residues. With 0 bases removed from V and 9 bases from J, the gap between germline ends came to 12 bases. Germline assignment: CDR1 DFQATT and CDR2 SNEGSKA (reference sequence). CDR3 in DNA: TGCAGTGCTAGAGATCTGGCAGGGGTTTCACCCCTCCACTTT. Translating gives CSARDLAGVSPLHF.

Regarding this clonotype: This may arise from a read error, as a much more abundant clone is one base away. V usage is TRBV20-1 and J usage is TRBJ2-5, with D perhaps being TRBD1 or TRBD2 (5 bases each). The CDR3 runs 13 residues. CDR1 and CDR2 (germline): DFQATT, SNEGSKA (reference sequence). CDR3 sequence reads: CSAVGGSGETRYF. CDR3 nucleotides: TGCAGTGCAGTTGGGGGATCTGGAGAGACCCGGTACTTC.

This chain connects TRBV5-4 to TRBJ1-1; 7 bases are shared with TRBD1. Germline V gene lookup returns CDR1 SGHNT and CDR2 YYREEE (reference sequence). The CDR3 loop spans 14 amino acids. V was pared by 6 bases and J by 1 base, with 6 bases of the junction left unmatched. The CDR3 sequence is CASKGAGKNTEAFF. As DNA, the CDR3 is TGTGCCAGCAAGGGGGCGGGGAAGAACACTGAAGCTTTCTTT.